Listed below are T cell receptor beta chains from one sample, sequenced in a study of blood T cell repertoires in COVID-19. The protocol was immunoSEQ multiplex PCR, while the TCRdb copy is restricted to in-frame clones and leaves out a portion. The sample shows about 150,000 clones, 87% of them seen only once. Sequenced sample: PBMCs or T cells enriched from blood (not recorded which). The receptor source for this set is a woman between 40 and 50 years old who had been exposed to COVID-19. Both conserved end residues are part of each CDR3. The D gene is left open where the match is weak. Clone size is stated in some rows and not others, as once, few, many or a class when expanded.

>12|-|TRBV21-1|-|TRBJ2-3
TGTGCCACCAGACAGCACACAGATACGCAGTATTTT
CATRQHTDTQYF
>15|TRBD1|TRBV5-1|few|TRBJ2-2
TGCGCCAGCAGCTTGGACAGGGGGCAACACGGGGAGCTGTTTTTT
CASSLDRGQHGELFF
>15|TRBD1|TRBV7-9|once|TRBJ2-5
TGTGCCAGCAGCTTAGGACAGGGGGTCGGGGAGACCCAGTACTTC
CASSLGQGVGETQYF
>11|TRBD1|TRBV20-1|-|TRBJ1-2
TGCAGTGCTTCGGACAGGGCTGGCTACACCTTC
CSASDRAGYTF
>14|-|TRBV18|once|TRBJ2-2
TGTGCCAGCTCACCCCGGGAGCACACCGGGGAGCTGTTTTTT
CASSPREHTGELFF
>14|-|TRBV6-2/TRBV6-3|once|TRBJ2-7
TGTGCCAGCAGTTACTCGGAGGTCGCCTACGAGCAGTACTTC
CASSYSEVAYEQYF
>14|-|TRBV18|-|TRBJ1-5
TGTGCCAGCTCATCGGGGGGGAACAATCAGCCCCAGCATTTT
CASSSGGNNQPQHF
>15|TRBD1|TRBV6-5|once|TRBJ2-1
TGTGCCAGCAGTTACTCGAGGGACAGGCCGGGAGAGCAGTTCTTC
CASSYSRDRPGEQFF
>14|-|TRBV9|-|TRBJ1-1
TGTGCCAGCAGTCAGCAGGGGACGAACACTGAAGCTTTCTTT
CASSQQGTNTEAFF
>15|TRBD1|TRBV5-1|few|TRBJ1-4
TGCGCCAGCAGCACGGGACAGGGGCCGGGTGAAAAACTGTTTTTT
CASSTGQGPGEKLFF
>15|TRBD2|TRBV7-7|-|TRBJ2-1
TGTGCCAGCAGCTACTGGACTAGCGGGAAGGATGAGCAGTTCTTC
CASSYWTSGKDEQFF
>18|TRBD2|TRBV11-2|-|TRBJ2-7
TGTGCCAGCAGCGACAGGACTAGCGGGGGGGCCGATTCCTACGAGCAGTACTTC
CASSDRTSGGADSYEQYF
>15|TRBD1|TRBV20-1|-|TRBJ1-1
TGCAGTGCCAGTCCAGGGGGGTCATTGAACACTGAAGCTTTCTTT
CSASPGGSLNTEAFF
>15|TRBD1|TRBV18|-|TRBJ1-6
TGTGCCAGCTCACCTGCCGGGACAGGGAACTCACCCCTCCACTTT
CASSPAGTGNSPLHF
>14|-|TRBV19|-|TRBJ1-1
TGTGCCAGTAGGGGCTCCAGGTCGAACACTGAAGCTTTCTTT
CASRGSRSNTEAFF
>17|-|TRBV3-1/TRBV3-2|-|TRBJ2-5
TGTGCCAGCAGCCAAGTTTTTCAGGGGTTATACCAAGAGACCCAGTACTTC
CASSQVFQGLYQETQYF
>14|TRBD2|TRBV11-2|-|TRBJ2-5
TGTGCCAGCAGCTTCCACCGGGGGGGGGAGACCCAGTACTTC
CASSFHRGGETQYF
>15|-|TRBV11-3|-|TRBJ2-5
TGTGCCAGCAGCTTTAGAGGCAGGGTCGGGGAGACCCAGTACTTC
CASSFRGRVGETQYF
>14|-|TRBV4-1|-|TRBJ2-7
TGCGCCAGCAGCCACCGCGGCTCGGAGTACGAGCAGTACTTC
CASSHRGSEYEQYF
>14|TRBD1|TRBV2|-|TRBJ1-5
TGTGCCAGCAGGGCCGGGACAGGGATCCAGCCCCAGCATTTT
CASRAGTGIQPQHF
>16|TRBD2|TRBV6-5|-|TRBJ2-7
TGTGCCAGCAGTTACGATACTAGCGGGTTAACCTACGAGCAGTACTTC
CASSYDTSGLTYEQYF
>16|-|TRBV21-1|-|TRBJ2-3
TGTGCCAGCAGCAAAGGTAGAGGGTCTAACACAGATACGCAGTATTTT
CASSKGRGSNTDTQYF
>15|-|TRBV28|-|TRBJ2-7
TGTGCCAGCAGTTTAGTGAGCGTTAGCTCCTACGAGCAGTACTTC
CASSLVSVSSYEQYF
>10|-|TRBV29-1|-|TRBJ1-1
TGCAGCGTTATAGGGGCTGAAGCTTTCTTT
CSVIGAEAFF
>14|-|TRBV4-3|-|TRBJ1-5
TGCGCCAGCAGCCAAGCACAGGGAGCTCAGCCCCAGCATTTT
CASSQAQGAQPQHF
>18|-|TRBV4-1|-|TRBJ2-6
TGCGCCAGCAGCCAAGGCAGGGCTCTGACCTCTGGGGCCAACGTCCTGACTTTC
CASSQGRALTSGANVLTF
>15|-|TRBV7-2|-|TRBJ1-2
TGTGCCAGCAGCTTAGATAGCGTCAGTAACTATGGCTACACCTTC
CASSLDSVSNYGYTF
>13|-|TRBV19|once|TRBJ2-5
TGTGCCAGTAGTATTGGGGCCCAAGAGACCCAGTACTTC
CASSIGAQETQYF
>14|-|TRBV10-1|-|TRBJ2-4
TGCGCCAGCAGTGAGTCGGGCAGGGAAAACATTCAGTACTTC
CASSESGRENIQYF